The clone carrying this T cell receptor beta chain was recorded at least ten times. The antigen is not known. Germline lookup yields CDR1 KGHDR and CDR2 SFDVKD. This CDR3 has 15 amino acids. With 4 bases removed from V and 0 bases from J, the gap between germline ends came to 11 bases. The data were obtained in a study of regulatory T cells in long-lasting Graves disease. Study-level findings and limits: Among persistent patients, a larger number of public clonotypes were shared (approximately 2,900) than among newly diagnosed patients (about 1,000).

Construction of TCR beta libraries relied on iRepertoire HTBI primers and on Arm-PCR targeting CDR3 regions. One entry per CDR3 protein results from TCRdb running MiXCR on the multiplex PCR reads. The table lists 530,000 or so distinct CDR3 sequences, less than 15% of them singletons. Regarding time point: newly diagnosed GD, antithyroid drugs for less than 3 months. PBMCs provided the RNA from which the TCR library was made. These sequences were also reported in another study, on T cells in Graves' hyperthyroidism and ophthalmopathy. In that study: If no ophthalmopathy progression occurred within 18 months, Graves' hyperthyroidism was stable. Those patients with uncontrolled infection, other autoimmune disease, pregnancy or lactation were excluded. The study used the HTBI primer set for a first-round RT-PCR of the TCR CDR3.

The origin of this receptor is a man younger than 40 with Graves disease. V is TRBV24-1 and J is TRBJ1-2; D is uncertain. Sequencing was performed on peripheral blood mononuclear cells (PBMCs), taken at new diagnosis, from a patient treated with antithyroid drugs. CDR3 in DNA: TGTGCCACCAGTGACACGGGGTCCACTAACTATGGCTACACCTTC. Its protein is CATSDTGSTNYGYTF.